This T cell receptor beta chain was documented in a study of blood T cells in healthy people across ages. Through a sample-barcoded 5' primer and a J-beta primer mix, a second PCR was run for roughly 7 to 11 cycles. Every sample gave at least 3 million paired-end reads containing CDR3. One entry per CDR3 protein, called by TCRdb with MiXCR from the 5' RACE reads. The sample carries almost 800,000 distinct CDR3 sequences, 58% recorded once. Donor samples were obtained from healthy Caucasian individuals from Russia, aged 6 to 90. The V gene's germline CDR1 is DFQATT and CDR2 SNEGSKA (reference sequence). There are 13 residues in the CDR3. Deletions cut 6 bases from V and 0 bases from J, with 10 bases between.

The chain combines TRBV20-1 with TRBJ2-3, with D uncertain. What was sequenced was blood. This sequence was found in a man aged 30-40 years in good health. CDR3 in amino acids: CSAPSTSTDTQYF. Here the CDR3 DNA reads TGCAGTGCACCCTCCACTAGCACAGATACGCAGTATTTT.